This T cell receptor (beta chain) emerged from a study of T cell repertoires in cytomegalovirus infection. Overall study context: Indicated by public TCR beta signatures were CMV infection and matching HLA type.

V was clipped by 4 bases and J by 4 bases; unmatched bases: 7. Germline CDR1 reads SGHTA; CDR2 reads FQGNSA. CDR3 size: 17 residues. Study results and limitations: Individuals carrying CMV plus the relevant HLA were identified by cumulative frequency of public TCR beta families. Clonotypes of TCR beta that were HLA-C-restricted and CMV-specific dominated the ex vivo response.

TCRdb reprocessed the reads with MiXCR, giving one entry per CDR3 protein. Here the sample spans about 310,000 distinct CDR3 sequences, about 17% being singletons. This clonotype appeared many times. Its antigen is not known. The clonotype originates from a human donor in good health (CMV status not recorded). Some clones in this sample may be carry-over from other donors' samples. The V gene is TRBV7-2, the J gene TRBJ2-3; 14 positions agree with TRBD2. Specimen: PBMCs. CDR3 bases: TGTGCCAGCAGCTCTAGACTAGCGGGGGGGTGGGCAGATACGCAGTATTTT. Its protein product is CASSSRLAGGWADTQYF.